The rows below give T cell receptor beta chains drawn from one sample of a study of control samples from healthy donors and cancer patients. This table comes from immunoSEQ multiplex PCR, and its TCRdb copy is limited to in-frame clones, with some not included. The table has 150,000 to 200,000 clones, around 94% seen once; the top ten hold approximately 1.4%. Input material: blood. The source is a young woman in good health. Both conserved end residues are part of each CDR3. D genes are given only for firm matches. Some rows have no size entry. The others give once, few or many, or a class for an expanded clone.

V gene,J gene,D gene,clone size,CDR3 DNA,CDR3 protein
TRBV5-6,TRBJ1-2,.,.,TGTGCCAGCAGCCTGGGAGTAAACTATGGCTACACCTTC,CASSLGVNYGYTF
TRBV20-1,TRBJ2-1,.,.,TGCAGTGCTAGTCTCGAGCGGGTGAGCTCCTACAATGAGCAGTTCTTC,CSASLERVSSYNEQFF
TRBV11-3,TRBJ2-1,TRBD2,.,TGTGCCAGCAGCCCCGGGGGGGCGCGGGATGAGCAGTTCTTC,CASSPGGARDEQFF
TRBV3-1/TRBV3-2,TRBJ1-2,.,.,TGTGCCAGCAGCCAAGCGTTTGGCAGGCGATCTTATGGCTACACCTTC,CASSQAFGRRSYGYTF
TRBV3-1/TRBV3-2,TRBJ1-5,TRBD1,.,TGTGCCAGCAGCCAAGTCAGGGACAGTCAGCCCCAGCATTTT,CASSQVRDSQPQHF
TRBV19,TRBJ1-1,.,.,TGTGCCAGTAGTATAGACCTAGATGGGACATCCTACACTGAAGCTTTCTTT,CASSIDLDGTSYTEAFF
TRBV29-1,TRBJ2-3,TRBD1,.,TGCAGCGTTGAAGGGACAGGGTCCACAGATACGCAGTATTTT,CSVEGTGSTDTQYF
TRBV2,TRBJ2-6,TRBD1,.,TGTGCCAGCACAGGGGGCTCTGGGGCCAACGTCCTGACTTTC,CASTGGSGANVLTF
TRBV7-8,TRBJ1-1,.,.,TGTGCCAGCAGCTGGGACCGTGACACTGAAGCTTTCTTT,CASSWDRDTEAFF
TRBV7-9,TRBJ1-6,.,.,TGTGCCAGCAGCCGCGTGTCCCAGAATTCACCCCTCCACTTT,CASSRVSQNSPLHF
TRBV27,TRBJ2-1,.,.,TGTGCCAGCAGTTTCATTCCTAGCGACAATGAGCAGTTCTTC,CASSFIPSDNEQFF
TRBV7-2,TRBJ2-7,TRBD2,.,TGTGCCAGCAGCTTAGAACTAGCGGGGGGCCACGAGCAGTACTTC,CASSLELAGGHEQYF
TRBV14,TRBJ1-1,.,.,TGTGCCAGCAGCCAAGGAGCGCTTGAAGCTTTCTTT,CASSQGALEAFF
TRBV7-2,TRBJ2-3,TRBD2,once,TGTGCCAGCAGCTTAGAAGGGCGGGGGGGCGGTGATACGCAGTATTTT,CASSLEGRGGGDTQYF
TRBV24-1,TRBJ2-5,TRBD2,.,TGTGCCACCAGCCGAGCGGGAGCAGAGACCCAGTACTTC,CATSRAGAETQYF
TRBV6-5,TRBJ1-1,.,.,TGTGCCAGCAGTTACTCGAGGGGGAACACTGAAGCTTTCTTT,CASSYSRGNTEAFF
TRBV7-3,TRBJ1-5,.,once,TGTGCCAGCAGCCTAACAAGAAATCAGCCCCAGCATTTT,CASSLTRNQPQHF
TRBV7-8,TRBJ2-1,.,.,TGTGCCAGCAGCTTAATTTCGGCAGGAGGGGGACCGTGGCGTAATGAGCAGTTCTTC,CASSLISAGGGPWRNEQFF
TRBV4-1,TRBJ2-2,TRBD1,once,TGCGCCAGCAGGCGGGGACAGGGGGAGAACTCCGGGGAGCTGTTTTTT,CASRRGQGENSGELFF
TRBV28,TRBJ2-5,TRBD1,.,TGTGCCAGCAGTCTACAGGGGGCGCGGGCCCAGTACTTC,CASSLQGARAQYF
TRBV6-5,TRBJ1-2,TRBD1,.,TGTGCCAGCATATCGGGCAGGGGGAATGGCTACACCTTC,CASISGRGNGYTF
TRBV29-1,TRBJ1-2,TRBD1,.,TGCAGCGCCCTTCCGCGTGGACAGGGGGCGTTACCTGGGCGCTACACCTTC,CSALPRGQGALPGRYTF
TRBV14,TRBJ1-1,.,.,TGTGCCTCCTCTCGGGGCCTGGGGACTGAAGCTTTCTTT,CASSRGLGTEAFF
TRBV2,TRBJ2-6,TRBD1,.,TGTGCCAGCAGTGAAGCTTGGGACAGTCGATTCTCTGGGGCCAACGTCCTGACTTTC,CASSEAWDSRFSGANVLTF
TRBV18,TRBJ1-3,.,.,TGTGCCAGCTCACCATCGGCTGGACTTACCTCTGGAAACACCATATATTTT,CASSPSAGLTSGNTIYF
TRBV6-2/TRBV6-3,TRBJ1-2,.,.,TGTGCCAGCAGTTCCTGGACTTTTGAGAGGGCAGGCTACACCTTC,CASSSWTFERAGYTF
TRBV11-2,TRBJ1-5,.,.,TGTGCCAGCAGCTTAGGAGTTGCGCAGCCCCAGCATTTT,CASSLGVAQPQHF